The rows below give T cell receptor beta chains drawn from one sample of a study of T cell repertoires in cytomegalovirus infection. The antigens these receptors bind are not known. TCRdb analysed the reads with MiXCR anew, one entry per CDR3 protein. The sample consists of 900,000 to 950,000 distinct CDR3 sequences, roughly 30% of them appearing once. This sample comprised cultured CD8+ T cells from PBMCs, obtained from culture after CMV antigen stimulation. The receptors derive from a human donor in good health (CMV status not recorded). Some clones in this sample may be carry-over from other donors' samples. The CDR3 runs from the conserved cysteine through the conserved F or W. The D gene is left open where the match is weak.

j_gene: TRBJ1-1; d_gene: -; v_gene: TRBV7-9; CDR3aa: CASSSPMDTEAFF
j_gene: TRBJ1-6; d_gene: -; v_gene: TRBV12-3/TRBV12-4; CDR3aa: CASGSRVYSPLHF
j_gene: TRBJ2-7; d_gene: TRBD1; v_gene: TRBV6-6; CDR3aa: CASNHEDRDYEQYF
j_gene: TRBJ1-6; d_gene: -; v_gene: TRBV4-2; CDR3aa: CASSQDWRGVNSPLHF
j_gene: TRBJ2-3; d_gene: TRBD2; v_gene: TRBV7-2; CDR3aa: CASSSHGGGYTDTQYF
j_gene: TRBJ1-1; d_gene: TRBD1; v_gene: TRBV27; CDR3aa: CASSFHPDRGKTEAFF
j_gene: TRBJ2-2; d_gene: TRBD1; v_gene: TRBV7-2; CDR3aa: CASSAPGTGGFGELFF
j_gene: TRBJ2-2; d_gene: TRBD1; v_gene: TRBV3-1; CDR3aa: CASSADTGGTGELFF
j_gene: TRBJ1-2; d_gene: -; v_gene: TRBV5-4; CDR3aa: CASSFTRGINYGYTF
j_gene: TRBJ1-1; d_gene: TRBD1; v_gene: TRBV19; CDR3aa: CASSIRGEGTEAFF
j_gene: TRBJ2-2; d_gene: -; v_gene: TRBV7-9; CDR3aa: CASSLENTGELFF
j_gene: TRBJ2-2; d_gene: -; v_gene: TRBV15; CDR3aa: CATSGPLRGLYGELFF
j_gene: TRBJ2-1; d_gene: -; v_gene: TRBV20-1; CDR3aa: CSAKGRGPGGYYNEQFF
j_gene: TRBJ1-1; d_gene: -; v_gene: TRBV29-1; CDR3aa: CSVVITGTEAFF
j_gene: TRBJ2-1; d_gene: -; v_gene: TRBV12-5; CDR3aa: CASGLLRGADPSNEQFF
j_gene: TRBJ1-5; d_gene: -; v_gene: TRBV10-2; CDR3aa: CASSESARRNQPQHF
j_gene: TRBJ1-2; d_gene: -; v_gene: TRBV2; CDR3aa: CASSGRVLYGYTF
j_gene: TRBJ2-3; d_gene: -; v_gene: TRBV6-1; CDR3aa: CASPGRITDTQYF
j_gene: TRBJ2-2; d_gene: -; v_gene: TRBV2; CDR3aa: CASSEVSSPGELFF
j_gene: TRBJ1-6; d_gene: TRBD1; v_gene: TRBV5-5; CDR3aa: CASSLVTGGKDSPLHF
j_gene: TRBJ1-1; d_gene: TRBD1; v_gene: TRBV20-1; CDR3aa: CSAGTVMNTEAFF
j_gene: TRBJ2-1; d_gene: -; v_gene: TRBV4-2; CDR3aa: CASNSYGQYNEQFF
j_gene: TRBJ2-2; d_gene: TRBD2; v_gene: TRBV9; CDR3aa: CASSASGGAGTGELFF
j_gene: TRBJ2-1; d_gene: TRBD1; v_gene: TRBV7-2; CDR3aa: CASSPPDRGNEQFF
j_gene: TRBJ1-1; d_gene: -; v_gene: TRBV7-2; CDR3aa: CASSHTGFTEAFF
j_gene: TRBJ2-3; d_gene: -; v_gene: TRBV4-3; CDR3aa: CASSDIPSTDTQYF
j_gene: TRBJ1-1; d_gene: -; v_gene: TRBV7-6; CDR3aa: CASSLVGGLTEAFF